This entry lists 32 T cell receptor beta chains sequenced from one sample in a study of blood T cell repertoires in COVID-19. Assay: immunoSEQ multiplex PCR; the TCRdb copy retains only in-frame clones and omits some. The sample yields under 110,000 clones, around 87% seen once. The source material was peripheral blood. Receptors originate from a woman in her twenties or thirties with acute or convalescent COVID-19.

The chain is built from TRBV5-1 and TRBJ1-4; 7 bases are a match to TRBD1. Germline CDR1 reads SGHRS; CDR2 reads YFSETQ. The ends lost 3 bases at V and 4 bases at J; junction bases unmatched: 9. This CDR3 comprises 16 residues. The CDR3 loop is CASSWGSTGLNEKLFF. The CDR3 region has the DNA TGCGCCAGCAGCTGGGGATCGACAGGGCTTAATGAAAAACTGTTTTTT.

This clone appeared a few times. V is TRBV4-1 and J is TRBJ2-1; 9 nucleotides match TRBD2. Germline V gene lookup returns CDR1 MGHRA and CDR2 YSYEKL. J lost 9 bases, V lost 4 bases, and 4 bases had no gene match. The CDR3 is 13 amino acids. The CDR3 is CASSPGTSSEQFF. CDR3 coding DNA: TGCGCCAGCAGCCCGGGGACTAGCTCTGAGCAGTTCTTC.

V and J are TRBV30 and TRBJ1-6; tentative D call: TRBD1 (5 bases). The germline CDR1 and CDR2 sequences are GTSNPN and SVGIG (reference sequence). CDR3 length: 12 residues. Trimming pared 3 bases from V and 14 bases from J, leaving 14 bases between. In nucleotides, the CDR3 is TGTGCCTGGAGCCGCGGGGGTGGTGCCCTCCACTTT. It is translated as CAWSRGGGALHF.

This clone was seen a single time. The chain has TRBV5-6 and TRBJ1-1, with TRBD1 matching 10 bases. The CDR3 spans 19 residues. Looked up from germline, CDR1 is SGHDT and CDR2 is YYEEEE. Trimming cost V 4 bases and J 1 base; bases outside gene matches: 16. CDR3 amino acids: CASSPEPGQGPWENTEAFF. For the CDR3, the DNA is TGTGCCAGCAGCCCCGAGCCGGGACAGGGGCCATGGGAGAACACTGAAGCTTTCTTT.

This clone was detected only once. The CDR3 coding sequence is TGTGCCACCAGCAGAGATCAGGGTTTATTCGGTTCACCCCTCCACTTT. This encodes CATSRDQGLFGSPLHF. The J gene is TRBJ1-6, the V gene TRBV15; possibly TRBD1 for D (5 bases). Trimming stripped 0 bases from V and 9 bases from J, with 15 bases between. Germline-derived CDR1 and CDR2 are LNHNV and YYDKDF (reference sequence). This CDR3 spans 16 amino acids. Using reference TRBV15 and TRBJ1-6 for the parts outside the CDR3, the full variable domain is DAMVIQNPRYQVTQFGKPVTLSCSQTLNHNVMYWYQQKSSQAPKLLFHYYDKDFNNEADTPDNFQSRRPNTSFCFLDIRSPGLGDTAMYLCATSRDQGLFGSPLHFGNGTRLTVT.

This sequence joins TRBV2 and TRBJ1-2, with unresolved D. There are 14 residues in the CDR3. Looked up from germline, CDR1 is SNHLY and CDR2 is FYNNEI. V was trimmed by 8 bases and J by 1 base, leaving 14 bases between them. Here the CDR3 DNA reads TGTGCCAGCCTATTAGAACAGCTTAACTATGGCTACACCTTC. This translates into CASLLEQLNYGYTF.

This rearrangement joins TRBV28 to TRBJ2-7; 9 bases line up with TRBD1. The length of the CDR3 is 15 residues. Germline trimming cut 6 bases from V and 4 bases from J; bases unmatched to any gene: 10. Germline loops: CDR1 MDHEN, CDR2 SYDVKM. CDR3 region: CASSSPGTGFYEQYF. CDR3 nucleotide sequence: TGTGCCAGCAGCTCTCCAGGGACAGGGTTTTACGAGCAGTACTTC.

The V gene is TRBV11-2, the J gene TRBJ2-1; D is unresolved. Germline loops: CDR1 SGHAT, CDR2 FQNNGV. The CDR3 spans 17 residues. Trimming removed 0 bases at V and 0 bases at J, with 12 bases between. This chain's CDR3 is CASSLDQAVSSYNEQFF. CDR3 DNA: TGTGCCAGCAGCTTAGATCAAGCTGTTTCCTCCTACAATGAGCAGTTCTTC.

This sequence joins TRBV4-1 and TRBJ2-1; 8 nucleotides align to TRBD2. The CDR3 has 17 amino acids. Germline V CDR1 and CDR2: MGHRA, YSYEKL. V gave up 0 bases and J gave up 7 bases; unmatched junction bases: 11. CDR3 in amino acids: CASSQDAAGGGINEQFF. CDR3 nucleotide sequence: TGCGCCAGCAGCCAAGATGCGGCGGGGGGCGGTATTAATGAGCAGTTCTTC.

V gene TRBV29-1 combines with J gene TRBJ1-2; 9 nucleotides match TRBD1. The CDR3 extends over 14 amino acids. J gave up 8 bases and V 5 bases, and 12 bases lay outside the gene matches. CDR1 is SQVTM, CDR2 ANQGSEA, per germline. The CDR3 spells CSVTLGQGVGGYTF. For the CDR3, the DNA is TGCAGCGTTACCCTGGGACAGGGAGTAGGAGGCTACACCTTC.

The chain uses TRBV19 and TRBJ1-2, with no clear D. V was trimmed by 3 bases and J by 8 bases, leaving 13 bases between them. There are 13 residues in the CDR3. Germline loops: CDR1 LNHDA, CDR2 SQIVND (reference sequence). CDR3 in amino acids: CASSMYGLEGYTF. Written as DNA, the CDR3 is TGTGCCAGTAGTATGTACGGGTTGGAGGGCTACACCTTC.

The chain employs TRBV5-6 and TRBJ1-5, with D tentatively TRBD1 (5 bases). In germline, CDR1 is SGHDT, CDR2 YYEEEE. Trimming shortened V by 2 bases and J by 7 bases, and 13 bases separated the two germline ends. This CDR3 comprises 14 residues. CDR3 bases: TGTGCCAGCAGCTTTGGGCTTTCAGGGCAGCCCCAGCATTTT. Protein: CASSFGLSGQPQHF. Based on the CDR3 plus reference TRBV5-6 and TRBJ1-5, the full variable domain is DAGVTQSPTHLIKTRGQQVTLRCSPKSGHDTVSWYQQALGQGPQFIFQYYEEEERQRGNFPDRFSGHQFPNYSSELNVNALLLGDSALYLCASSFGLSGQPQHFGDGTRLSIL.

This chain links TRBV18 with TRBJ1-4, with D hard to call. Between the trimmed V and J ends, which lost 2 bases and 7 bases, there was a span of 5 bases. Germline values: CDR1 KGHSH, CDR2 LQKENI. The CDR3 sequence is 12 residues long. Here the CDR3 reads CASSPVSEKLFF. The CDR3 bases are TGTGCCAGCTCACCAGTCAGTGAAAAACTGTTTTTT. The full variable domain, with the rest looked up from reference TRBV18 and TRBJ1-4, is NAGVMQNPRHLVRRRGQEARLRCSPMKGHSHVYWYRQLPEEGLKFMVYLQKENIIDESGMPKERFSAEFPKEGPSILRIQQVVRGDSAAYFCASSPVSEKLFFGSGTQLSVL.

V usage is TRBV5-5 and J usage is TRBJ2-7; tentative D call: TRBD2 (6 bases). The CDR3 is made up of 15 amino acids. The germline CDR1 and CDR2 sequences are SGHKS and YYEKEE (reference sequence). V was cut by 4 bases and J by 2 bases, with 16 bases left in between. CDR3 sequence reads: CASSQEGLPTYEQYF. The CDR3 bases are TGTGCCAGCAGCCAGGAGGGGCTCCCTACCTACGAGCAGTACTTC. Full variable domain (rest looked up from reference TRBV5-5 and TRBJ2-7): DAGVTQSPTHLIKTRGQQVTLRCSPISGHKSVSWYQQVLGQGPQFIFQYYEKEERGRGNFPDRFSARQFPNYSSELNVNALLLGDSALYLCASSQEGLPTYEQYFGPGTRLTVT.

The chain links TRBV19 to TRBJ1-6, with 11 bases fitting TRBD1. After removal of 5 bases from V and 8 bases from J, the junction contained 5 bases not matched to a gene. This CDR3 comprises 15 residues. The V gene's germline CDR1 is LNHDA and CDR2 SQIVND (reference sequence). The CDR3 sequence is CASSPRTGGDSPLHF. The CDR3 coding sequence is TGTGCCAGTAGTCCAAGGACAGGGGGCGATTCACCCCTCCACTTT.

This chain joins TRBV6-4 and TRBJ2-1; the match to TRBD2 covers 15 bases. The CDR3 runs 20 residues. Germline loops: CDR1 MRHNA, CDR2 SNTAGT. With 4 bases clipped from V and 0 bases from J, the junction kept 10 bases outside the gene matches. The CDR3 DNA sequence: TGTGCCAGCAGTGCGCGGACTAGCGGGGGGGCTATAAGCTCCTACAATGAGCAGTTCTTC. Protein product: CASSARTSGGAISSYNEQFF.

There are a few counts of this clone. Written as DNA, the CDR3 is TGTGCTAGTGGTTTGGTACTGACAGGACGCAATCAGCCCCAGCATTTT. Amino acid sequence: CASGLVLTGRNQPQHF. The V gene is TRBV12-5, the J gene TRBJ1-5; maybe TRBD1 (6 bases). Germline V gives CDR1 LGHNT, CDR2 FRNRAP. CDR3 length: 16 residues. The V end was cut by 0 bases, the J end by 2 bases, with 11 bases between.

The V and J genes are TRBV7-3 and TRBJ2-7, with 14 bases aligning to TRBD2. Trimming cost V 5 bases and J 5 bases; bases outside gene matches: 5. This CDR3 spans 15 amino acids. Germline CDR1 reads SGHTA; CDR2 reads FQGTGA. For the CDR3, the DNA is TGTGCCAGCAGCGCTGGGGGACTAGCGGGGGACGAGCAGTACTTC. It specifies CASSAGGLAGDEQYF.

The chain couples TRBV5-5 to TRBJ2-7, with TRBD1 matching over 11 bases. Germline V lookup: CDR1 SGHKS, CDR2 YYEKEE (reference sequence). The CDR3 has 14 amino acids. Trimming at V came to 4 bases and at J to 5 bases, leaving 5 bases not matched to a gene. CDR3 sequence reads: CASSQDRGQDEQYF. The CDR3, as DNA: TGTGCCAGCAGCCAGGACAGGGGGCAGGACGAGCAGTACTTC.

As concerns this clone: The sample carries other DNA sequences with the same CDR3. The CDR3 is CASSSPGQRGYGYTF. The CDR3 DNA reads TGTGCCAGCAGTTCCCCGGGACAACGGGGCTATGGCTACACCTTC. The rearrangement uses TRBV6-5 and TRBJ1-2; D might be TRBD1 (6 bases). Per germline, CDR1 MNHEY and CDR2 SVGAGI. Trimming pared 4 bases from V and 4 bases from J, leaving 16 bases between. The CDR3 runs to 15 residues.

The J gene is TRBJ1-6, the V gene TRBV15; D remains unclear. Trimming pared 1 base from V and 10 bases from J, leaving 11 bases between. Germline CDR1 reads LNHNV; CDR2 reads YYDKDF (reference sequence). The CDR3 spans 14 residues. The CDR3 region is CATSRGVSGSPLHF. The CDR3 region has the DNA TGTGCCACCAGCAGAGGGGTGTCGGGATCACCCCTCCACTTT. Full variable domain (remainder filled in from reference TRBV15 and TRBJ1-6): DAMVIQNPRYQVTQFGKPVTLSCSQTLNHNVMYWYQQKSSQAPKLLFHYYDKDFNNEADTPDNFQSRRPNTSFCFLDIRSPGLGDTAMYLCATSRGVSGSPLHFGNGTRLTVT.

The V gene is TRBV7-9, the J gene TRBJ2-1, with a weak D call TRBD1 (6 bases). Germline-derived CDR1 and CDR2 are SEHNR and FQNEAQ (reference sequence). The CDR3 has 16 amino acids. The V end was cut by 5 bases, the J end by 0 bases, with 14 bases between. CDR3 loop: CASSPRDTVSYNEQFF. CDR3 DNA: TGTGCCAGCAGCCCCCGGGACACCGTCTCCTACAATGAGCAGTTCTTC.

The chain carries TRBV2 and TRBJ2-3; perhaps TRBD1 as D (6 bases). The V and J ends lost 6 bases and 1 base respectively, with 14 bases between them. CDR3 length equals 15 residues. CDR1 and CDR2 from the germline V gene are SNHLY and FYNNEI. The CDR3 reads CASRSWAGGTDTQYF. DNA for the CDR3: TGTGCCAGCAGGAGCTGGGCAGGGGGCACAGATACGCAGTATTTT.

The genes are TRBV5-4 and TRBJ2-5; possibly TRBD2 for D (5 bases). This CDR3 region has 14 residues. The germline CDR1 and CDR2 sequences are SGHNT and YYREEE (reference sequence). Trimming removed 7 bases from V and 2 bases from J, with 15 bases in between. Here the CDR3 DNA reads TGTGCCAGCTCCCCGGGCGGGTCACAAGAGACCCAGTACTTC. As protein: CASSPGGSQETQYF.

The CDR3 DNA sequence: TGTGCCAGCAGCCCCGCTAGTTCCCCCGGCACTGGTACGGCGTACGAGCAGTACTTC. Amino acids: CASSPASSPGTGTAYEQYF. This chain links TRBV28 with TRBJ2-7; D ambiguous. Germline loops: CDR1 MDHEN, CDR2 SYDVKM. The CDR3 length is 19 residues. Trimming took off 6 bases at V and 4 bases at J, with 31 bases between the two ends.

This chain joins TRBV24-1 and TRBJ2-3; TRBD2 matches at 11 bases. From germline, CDR1 is KGHDR and CDR2 SFDVKD. The CDR3 runs to 17 residues. The V gene end was trimmed by 2 bases and the J gene end by 0 bases; junction bases not matched to a gene: 3. CDR3 amino acids: CATSDWASGGSTDTQYF. The DNA for the CDR3 is TGTGCCACCAGTGATTGGGCTAGCGGGGGGAGCACAGATACGCAGTATTTT.

The J gene is TRBJ1-2, the V gene TRBV6-5, with 8 bases matching TRBD1. The CDR3 extends over 13 amino acids. Germline lookup yields CDR1 MNHEY and CDR2 SVGAGI. V shed 10 bases and J 4 bases; nucleotides not matched to a gene: 8. CDR3 in amino acids: CATVRTGSYGYTF. DNA for the CDR3: TGTGCCACAGTAAGGACAGGGTCCTATGGCTACACCTTC.

The CDR3 region has the DNA TGTGCCAGCAGTCACTCCGACAGGGGGAAAGTATACGAGCAGTACTTC. Translated, it gives CASSHSDRGKVYEQYF. V usage is TRBV7-9 and J usage is TRBJ2-7; 9 bases agree with TRBD1. This CDR3 has 16 residues. The V gene end was trimmed by 6 bases and the J gene end by 4 bases; junction bases not matched to a gene: 13. Germline V CDR1 and CDR2: SEHNR, FQNEAQ (reference sequence).

V is TRBV11-3 and J is TRBJ2-7; no definite D call. V shed 3 bases and J shed 1 base, with 4 bases lying between them. This CDR3 has 12 residues. Germline V gene data show CDR1 as SGHNT and CDR2 as YENEEA. DNA for the CDR3: TGTGCCAGCAGCTTCGGGTCCTACGAGCAGTACTTC. Its translation: CASSFGSYEQYF.

This clone has a single count. The J gene is TRBJ2-1, the V gene TRBV7-9; 8 bases line up with TRBD1. After removal of 7 bases from V and 5 bases from J, the junction contained 7 bases not matched to a gene. Per the germline V gene, CDR1 is SEHNR and CDR2 is FQNEAQ (reference sequence). This CDR3 spans 14 amino acids. The chain's CDR3 is CASITDRAHNEQFF. CDR3 DNA sequence: TGTGCCAGCATTACGGACAGGGCCCACAATGAGCAGTTCTTC.

V gene TRBV6-4 combines with J gene TRBJ2-1; the match to TRBD2 covers 7 bases. The V gene end was trimmed by 6 bases and the J gene end by 9 bases; junction bases not matched to a gene: 20. Germline CDR1 is MRHNA and CDR2 is SNTAGT. The CDR3 totals 17 residues. In DNA form, the CDR3 reads TGTGCCAGCAGATTGATCCTAGCGGATTCCGGGGGGTTTGAGCAGTTCTTC. This codes for CASRLILADSGGFEQFF.

The chain combines TRBV3-1 (or the pseudogene TRBV3-2) with TRBJ1-6; D perhaps matches TRBD1 (6 bases). V shed 2 bases and J shed 9 bases, with 14 bases lying between them. The CDR3 is 15 residues long. Germline assignment: CDR1 LGHDT and CDR2 YNNKEL (reference sequence). In DNA form, the CDR3 reads TGTGCCAGCAGCCAAACTTTGGGGGGGCGTTCACCCCTCCACTTT. It is translated as CASSQTLGGRSPLHF.